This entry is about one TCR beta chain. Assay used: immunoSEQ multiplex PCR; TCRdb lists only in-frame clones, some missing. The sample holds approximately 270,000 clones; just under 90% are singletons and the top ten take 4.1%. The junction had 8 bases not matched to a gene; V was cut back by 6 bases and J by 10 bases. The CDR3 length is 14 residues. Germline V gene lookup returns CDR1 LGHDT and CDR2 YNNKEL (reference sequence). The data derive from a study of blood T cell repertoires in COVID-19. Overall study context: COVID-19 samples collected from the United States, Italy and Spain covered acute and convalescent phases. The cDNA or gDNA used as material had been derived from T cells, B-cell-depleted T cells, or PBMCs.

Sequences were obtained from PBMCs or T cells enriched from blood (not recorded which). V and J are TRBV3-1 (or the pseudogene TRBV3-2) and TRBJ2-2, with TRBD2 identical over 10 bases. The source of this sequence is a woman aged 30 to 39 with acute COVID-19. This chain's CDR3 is CASRLAGPREELFF. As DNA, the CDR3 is TGTGCCAGCAGACTAGCGGGACCTCGTGAGGAGCTGTTTTTT.